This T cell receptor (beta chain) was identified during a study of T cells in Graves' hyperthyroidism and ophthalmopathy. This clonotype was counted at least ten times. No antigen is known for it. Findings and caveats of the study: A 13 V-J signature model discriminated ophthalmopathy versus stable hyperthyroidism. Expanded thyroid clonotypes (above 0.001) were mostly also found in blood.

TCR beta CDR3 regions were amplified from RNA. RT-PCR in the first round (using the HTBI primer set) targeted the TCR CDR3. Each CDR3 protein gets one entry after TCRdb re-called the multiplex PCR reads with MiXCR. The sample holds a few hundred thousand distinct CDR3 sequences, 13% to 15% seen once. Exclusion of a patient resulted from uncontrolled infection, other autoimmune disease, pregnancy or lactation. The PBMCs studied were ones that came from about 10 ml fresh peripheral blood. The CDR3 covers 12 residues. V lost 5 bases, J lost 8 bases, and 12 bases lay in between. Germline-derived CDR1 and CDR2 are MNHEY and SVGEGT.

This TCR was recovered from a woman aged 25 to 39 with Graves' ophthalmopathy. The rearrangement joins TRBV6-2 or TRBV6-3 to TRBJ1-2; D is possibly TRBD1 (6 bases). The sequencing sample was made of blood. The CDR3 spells CASSTTGSGYTF. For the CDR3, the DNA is TGTGCCAGCAGTACGACAGGATCCGGCTACACCTTC.